This TCR beta chain was identified in a study of blood T cell repertoires in COVID-19. In the source study's methods: For nucleated cells, counts were estimated from reference gene primer amplification. Generated by immunoSEQ multiplex PCR, the TCRdb table keeps only in-frame clones and is missing some. That table supplies the V and J calls and clone size; D and trimming were determined from the DNA. The sample has some 300,000 clones, approximately 91% seen once. This CDR3 region has 13 residues. V dropped 3 bases and J dropped 6 bases, with 11 bases sitting between them. Germline loops: CDR1 KGHSH, CDR2 LQKENI.

The J gene is TRBJ1-2, the V gene TRBV18; TRBD1 is a possible D gene (5 bases). Material: PBMCs or T cells enriched from blood (not recorded which). This receptor was identified in a woman aged 40 to 55 who had recovered from COVID-19. The CDR3 bases are TGTGCCAGCTCACCTAGCAGGGAAGATGGCTACACCTTC. Amino acids: CASSPSREDGYTF.